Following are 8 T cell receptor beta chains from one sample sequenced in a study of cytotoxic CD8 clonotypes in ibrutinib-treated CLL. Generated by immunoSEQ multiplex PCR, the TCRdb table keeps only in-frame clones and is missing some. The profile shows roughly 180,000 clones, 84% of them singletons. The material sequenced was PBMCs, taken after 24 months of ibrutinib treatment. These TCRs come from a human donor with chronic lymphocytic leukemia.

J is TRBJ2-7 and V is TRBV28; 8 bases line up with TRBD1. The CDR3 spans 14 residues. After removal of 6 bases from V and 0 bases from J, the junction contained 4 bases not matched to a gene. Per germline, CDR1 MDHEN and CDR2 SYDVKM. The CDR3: CASSPDRDSYEQYF. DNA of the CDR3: TGTGCCAGCAGCCCGGACAGGGACTCCTACGAGCAGTACTTC.

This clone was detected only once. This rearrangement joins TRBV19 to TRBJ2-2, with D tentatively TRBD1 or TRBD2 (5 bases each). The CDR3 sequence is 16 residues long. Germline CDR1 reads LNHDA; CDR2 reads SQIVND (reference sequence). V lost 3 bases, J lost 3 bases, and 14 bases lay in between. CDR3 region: CASSILGVRDTGELFF. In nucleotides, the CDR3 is TGTGCCAGTAGTATCCTGGGGGTGAGAGACACCGGGGAGCTGTTTTTT.

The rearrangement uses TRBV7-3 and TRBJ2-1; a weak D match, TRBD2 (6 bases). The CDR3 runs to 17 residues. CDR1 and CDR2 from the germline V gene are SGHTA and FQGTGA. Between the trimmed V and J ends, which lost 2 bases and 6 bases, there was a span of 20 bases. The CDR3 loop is CASSLLHGLNSGNEQFF. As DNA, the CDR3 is TGTGCCAGCAGCTTATTGCACGGACTTAATAGCGGCAATGAGCAGTTCTTC.

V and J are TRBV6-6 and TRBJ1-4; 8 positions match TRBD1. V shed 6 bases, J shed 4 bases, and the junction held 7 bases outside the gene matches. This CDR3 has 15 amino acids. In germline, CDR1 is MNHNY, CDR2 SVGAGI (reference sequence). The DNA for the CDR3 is TGTGCCAGCAGCCCCGGACAGGGCCATAATGAAAAACTGTTTTTT. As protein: CASSPGQGHNEKLFF.

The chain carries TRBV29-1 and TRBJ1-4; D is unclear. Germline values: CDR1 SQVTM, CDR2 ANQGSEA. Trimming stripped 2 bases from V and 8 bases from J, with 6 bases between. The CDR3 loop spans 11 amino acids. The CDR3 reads CSVEQTEKLFF. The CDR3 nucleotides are TGCAGCGTTGAACAGACAGAAAAACTGTTTTTT.

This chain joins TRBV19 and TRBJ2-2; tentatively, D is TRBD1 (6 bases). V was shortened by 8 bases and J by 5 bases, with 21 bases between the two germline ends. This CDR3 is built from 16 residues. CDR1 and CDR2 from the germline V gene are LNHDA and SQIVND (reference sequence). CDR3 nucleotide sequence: TGTGCCAGTGGCCCTTACAGGGTCCAGGGGACCGGGGAGCTGTTTTTT. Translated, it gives CASGPYRVQGTGELFF.

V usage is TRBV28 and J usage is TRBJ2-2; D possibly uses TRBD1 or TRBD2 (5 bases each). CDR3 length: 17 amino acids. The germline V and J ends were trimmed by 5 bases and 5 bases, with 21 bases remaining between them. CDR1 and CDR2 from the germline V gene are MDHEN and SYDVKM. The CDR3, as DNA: TGTGCCAGCAGTGCGCCGGGACGGATTTCCCCTACCGGGGAGCTGTTTTTT. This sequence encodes CASSAPGRISPTGELFF.

CDR3 amino acids: CASSSPGQGSSEAFF. The CDR3 coding sequence is TGTGCCAGCAGTTCGCCGGGACAGGGGTCGTCTGAAGCTTTCTTT. This sequence joins TRBV6-5 and TRBJ1-1; TRBD1 matches 10 bases. Unmatched junction bases numbered 8, after V lost 4 bases and J lost 6 bases. The CDR3 is made up of 15 amino acids. Germline V gives CDR1 MNHEY, CDR2 SVGAGI.